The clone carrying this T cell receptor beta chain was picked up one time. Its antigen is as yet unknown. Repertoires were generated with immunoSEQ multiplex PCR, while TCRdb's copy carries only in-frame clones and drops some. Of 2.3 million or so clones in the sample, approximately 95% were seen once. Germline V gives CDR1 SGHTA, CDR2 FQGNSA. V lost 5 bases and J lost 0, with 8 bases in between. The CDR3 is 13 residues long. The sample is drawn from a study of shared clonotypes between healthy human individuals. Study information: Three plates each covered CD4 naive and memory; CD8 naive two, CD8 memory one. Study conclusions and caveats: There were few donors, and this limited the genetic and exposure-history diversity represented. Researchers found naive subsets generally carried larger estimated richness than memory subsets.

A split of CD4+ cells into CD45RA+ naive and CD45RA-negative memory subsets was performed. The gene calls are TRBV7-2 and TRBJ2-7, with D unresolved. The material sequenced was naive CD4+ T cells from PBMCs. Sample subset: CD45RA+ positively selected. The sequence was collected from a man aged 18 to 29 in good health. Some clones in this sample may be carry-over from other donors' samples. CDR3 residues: CASSAPPSYEQYF. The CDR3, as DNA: TGTGCCAGCAGCGCGCCCCCCTCCTACGAGCAGTACTTC.